The 7 T cell receptor beta chains below all came from one sample that was sequenced in a study of T cells in Graves' hyperthyroidism and ophthalmopathy. RNA transcripts served as the template for amplifying TCR beta CDR3 regions. First-round RT-PCR with HTBI primers amplified the TCR CDR3 region. TCRdb reanalysed the multiplex PCR reads using MiXCR and keeps one entry per CDR3 protein. The profile covers 370,000 or so distinct CDR3 sequences, with roughly 14% appearing a single time and around 21% taken by the ten largest. The specimen was blood. The receptors were sampled from a man younger than 40 with Graves' hyperthyroidism that later progressed to Graves' ophthalmopathy.

This clonotype was counted at least ten times. The chain employs TRBV30 and TRBJ2-7, with D uncertain. In germline, CDR1 is GTSNPN, CDR2 SVGIG (reference sequence). The ends were cut back, 1 base at V and 0 bases at J, with 10 bases in the middle. This CDR3 has 14 amino acids. DNA for the CDR3: TGTGCCTGGAGTGGACGTATGAGCTCCTACGAGCAGTACTTC. This gives the protein CAWSGRMSSYEQYF.

This clonotype was observed many times. The chain employs TRBV4-1 and TRBJ1-1; weak D call: TRBD1 (5 bases). The germline gives CDR1 MGHRA, CDR2 YSYEKL. This CDR3 comprises 20 residues. Trimming removed 4 bases from V and 0 bases from J, with 27 bases in between. CDR3 amino acids: CASSPGRVAAGRHMNTEAFF. The DNA of the CDR3 is TGCGCCAGCAGCCCTGGGCGGGTGGCGGCAGGGAGACACATGAACACTGAAGCTTTCTTT.

The rearrangement uses TRBV3-1 and TRBJ2-7; D ambiguous. Germline V gives CDR1 LGHDT, CDR2 YNNKEL (reference sequence). The CDR3 spans 15 residues. Trimming removed 4 bases from V and 7 bases from J, with 20 bases in between. The CDR3: CASSPEVGPVGEQYF. DNA for the CDR3: TGTGCCAGCAGCCCCGAAGTAGGGCCGGTGGGGGAGCAGTACTTC.

The chain links TRBV4-2 to TRBJ1-2; D not resolved. Germline CDR1 reads LGHNA; CDR2 reads YNFKEQ. The V and J ends lost 3 bases and 5 bases respectively, with 10 bases between them. This CDR3 has 13 residues. Here the CDR3 reads CASSHPERYGYTF. The CDR3 region has the DNA TGTGCCAGCAGCCACCCCGAAAGATATGGCTACACCTTC.

The sample holds many counts of this clonotype. V usage is TRBV28 and J usage is TRBJ2-7, with 10 bases matching TRBD2. CDR1 is MDHEN, CDR2 SYDVKM, per germline. The CDR3 spans 15 residues. After removal of 5 bases from V and 5 bases from J, the junction contained 9 bases not matched to a gene. CDR3 bases: TGTGCCAGCAGTCCCGGACTAGCGGAAATTGACGAGCAGTACTTC. Its protein product is CASSPGLAEIDEQYF.

This clonotype was picked up many times. The genes are TRBV28 and TRBJ1-2, with a possible D match to TRBD1 (6 bases). The germline V gene encodes CDR1 MDHEN and CDR2 SYDVKM. The CDR3 has 15 residues. The V end lost 5 bases, the J end lost 8 bases, and 21 bases lay between the germline ends. The CDR3 sequence is CASSPGQSPYGGYTF. The CDR3 DNA is TGTGCCAGCAGTCCCGGACAGTCACCCTATGGCGGCTACACCTTC.

The chain carries TRBV19 and TRBJ1-5, with 7 bases lining up with TRBD1. Germline trimming cut 6 bases from V and 1 base from J; bases unmatched to any gene: 9. The germline gives CDR1 LNHDA, CDR2 SQIVND (reference sequence). CDR3 length: 16 residues. The CDR3 is CASSINPGQSNQPQHF. The CDR3 DNA follows: TGTGCCAGTAGCATCAATCCGGGACAGAGCAATCAGCCCCAGCATTTT.